The clone carrying this T cell receptor (beta chain) was counted a few times. Between the trimmed V and J ends, which lost 3 bases and 4 bases, there was a span of 9 bases. From germline, CDR1 is MNHNS and CDR2 SASEGT. The CDR3 totals 13 residues. The entry originates in a study of metastatic and nonmetastatic thyroid tumors. Prior to thyroid surgery, none of the patients had received any treatment. Via MiXCR, TCRdb re-called the PCR reads. The table records about 35,000 clones, roughly 29% of them present only once. This sequence joins TRBV6-1 and TRBJ1-2; D is ambiguous. This receptor was identified in a female donor with papillary thyroid cancer or a benign thyroid nodule (not recorded which). Some clones in this sample may be carry-over from other donors' samples. Source material: blood. The CDR3 bases are TGTGCCAGCAGTGATATGAACAGCTATGGCTACACCTTC. It codes for CASSDMNSYGYTF.